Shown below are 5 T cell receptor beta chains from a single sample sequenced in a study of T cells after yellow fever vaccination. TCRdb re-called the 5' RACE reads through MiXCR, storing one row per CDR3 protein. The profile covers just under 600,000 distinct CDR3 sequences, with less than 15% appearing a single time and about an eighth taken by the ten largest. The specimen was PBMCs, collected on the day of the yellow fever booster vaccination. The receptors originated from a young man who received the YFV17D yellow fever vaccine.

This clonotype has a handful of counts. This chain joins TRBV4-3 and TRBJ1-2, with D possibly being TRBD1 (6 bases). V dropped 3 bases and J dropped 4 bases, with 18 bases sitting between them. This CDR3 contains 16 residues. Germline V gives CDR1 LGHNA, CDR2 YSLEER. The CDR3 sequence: CASSQEYAQGSYGYTF. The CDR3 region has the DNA TGCGCCAGCAGCCAGGAATACGCACAGGGATCCTATGGCTACACCTTC.

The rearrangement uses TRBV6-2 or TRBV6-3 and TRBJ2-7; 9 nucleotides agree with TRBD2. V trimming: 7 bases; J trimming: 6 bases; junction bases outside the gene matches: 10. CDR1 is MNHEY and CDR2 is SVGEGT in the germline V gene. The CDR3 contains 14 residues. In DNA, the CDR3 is TGTGCCAGCACAACAGTAGCGGGAGTGGCCGAGCAGTACTTC. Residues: CASTTVAGVAEQYF.

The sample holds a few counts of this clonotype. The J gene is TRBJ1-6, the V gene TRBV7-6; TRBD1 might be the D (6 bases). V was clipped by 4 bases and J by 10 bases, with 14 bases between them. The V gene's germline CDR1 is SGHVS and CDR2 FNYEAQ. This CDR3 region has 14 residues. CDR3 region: CASSSSPQGSPLHF. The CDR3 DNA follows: TGTGCCAGCAGCTCTTCACCGCAGGGGTCACCCCTCCACTTT.

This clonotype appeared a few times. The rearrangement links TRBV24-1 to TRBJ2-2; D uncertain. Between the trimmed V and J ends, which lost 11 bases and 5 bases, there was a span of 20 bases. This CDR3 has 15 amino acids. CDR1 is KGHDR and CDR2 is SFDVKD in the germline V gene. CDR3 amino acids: CANHFTASLTGELFF. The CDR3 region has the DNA TGTGCCAATCATTTTACGGCTAGTTTGACCGGGGAGCTGTTTTTT.

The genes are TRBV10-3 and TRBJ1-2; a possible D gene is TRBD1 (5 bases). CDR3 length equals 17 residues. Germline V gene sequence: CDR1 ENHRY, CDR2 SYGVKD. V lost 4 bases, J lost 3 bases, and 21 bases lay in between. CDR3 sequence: CAISGPTTGLGDYGYTF. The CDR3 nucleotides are TGTGCCATCAGTGGCCCGACTACAGGTCTCGGCGACTATGGCTACACCTTC.